A selection of T cell receptor beta chains follows, all from one sample in a study of beta chain features in type 1 diabetes. Only in-frame clones appear in the TCRdb table, and some are missing; sequencing was by immunoSEQ multiplex PCR. The profile shows under 70,000 clones, about 60% of them singletons. Sequences were obtained from stem cell memory CD4+ T cells from blood. The origin of the receptors is a woman between 25 and 40 years old with type 1 diabetes. The CDR3 runs from the conserved cysteine through the conserved F or W. The D gene is left open where the match is weak. Clone size is given for some rows only: seen once, a few or many times, or a class if the clone is expanded.

V gene,clone size,D gene,CDR3 length,J gene,CDR3 protein,CDR3 DNA
TRBV18,-,TRBD1,15,TRBJ2-1,CASSPGTGGWDEQFF,TGTGCCAGCTCTCCCGGGACAGGGGGCTGGGATGAGCAGTTCTTC
TRBV9,few,TRBD2,15,TRBJ2-7,CASSAGTSGFYEQYF,TGTGCCAGCAGCGCCGGGACTAGCGGTTTTTACGAGCAGTACTTC
TRBV18,-,TRBD1,15,TRBJ2-7,CASSLGTGEYYEQYF,TGTGCCAGCTCACTAGGGACAGGGGAATACTACGAGCAGTACTTC
TRBV18,-,TRBD1,15,TRBJ2-3,CASSPRDSLSNTQYF,TGTGCCAGCTCACCCCGGGACAGCCTATCTAATACGCAGTATTTT
TRBV19,-,-,15,TRBJ2-3,CASSISRIRTDTQYF,TGTGCCAGTAGTATATCCCGAATCCGGACAGATACGCAGTATTTT
TRBV29-1,-,TRBD1,14,TRBJ1-1,CSVDRGWMNTEAFF,TGCAGCGTCGACAGGGGGTGGATGAACACTGAAGCTTTCTTT
TRBV6-6,-,-,13,TRBJ1-1,CASSSRGNTEAFF,TGTGCCAGCAGCTCCAGAGGGAACACTGAAGCTTTCTTT
TRBV9,-,TRBD2,18,TRBJ2-5,CASSDGSRGTSGGETQYF,TGTGCCAGCAGCGACGGTAGTCGGGGGACTAGCGGGGGTGAGACCCAGTACTTC
TRBV5-1,-,TRBD2,17,TRBJ2-1,CASSLALSGGPTNEQFF,TGCGCCAGCAGCTTGGCCCTCTCGGGAGGGCCTACGAATGAGCAGTTCTTC
TRBV23-1,-,TRBD1,13,TRBJ2-7,CPDPGQELYEQYF,TGCCCAGACCCGGGACAGGAGCTATACGAGCAGTACTTC
TRBV7-3,-,TRBD1,13,TRBJ1-2,CASSPGQGRGYTF,TGTGCCAGCAGCCCGGGACAGGGGCGAGGCTACACCTTC
TRBV18,-,TRBD1,15,TRBJ1-5,CASGAGGCGNQPQHF,TGTGCCAGTGGTGCAGGGGGCTGTGGCAATCAGCCCCAGCATTTT
TRBV5-1,-,-,14,TRBJ2-2,CASSFGVNTGELFF,TGCGCCAGCAGCTTCGGGGTCAACACCGGGGAGCTGTTTTTT
TRBV21-1,few,-,13,TRBJ2-7,CAAGRDNSYEQYF,TGTGCCGCCGGTCGCGATAACTCCTACGAGCAGTACTTC
TRBV30,-,-,14,TRBJ2-3,CAWSVLDFQDTQYF,TGTGCCTGGAGTGTCTTAGATTTTCAAGATACGCAGTATTTT
TRBV6-1,-,-,14,TRBJ2-7,CASTDPGTTYEQYF,TGTGCCAGCACCGACCCGGGGACAACCTACGAGCAGTACTTC
TRBV28,few,TRBD1,15,TRBJ2-7,CASSLMQGAHYEQYF,TGTGCCAGCAGTTTAATGCAGGGGGCACACTACGAGCAGTACTTC
TRBV9,-,TRBD1,17,TRBJ1-2,CASSVSEGPRTGYGYTF,TGTGCCAGCAGCGTCTCCGAGGGCCCCCGGACAGGGTATGGCTACACCTTC
TRBV15,-,TRBD1,15,TRBJ1-2,CATSRSEDREDGYTF,TGTGCCACCAGCAGATCCGAGGACAGGGAAGATGGCTACACCTTC
TRBV28,-,-,17,TRBJ2-7,CASRPRMGGGFGYEQYF,TGTGCCAGCAGGCCGAGGATGGGTGGCGGATTTGGATACGAGCAGTACTTC
TRBV5-1,-,-,11,TRBJ1-1,CASSAGLRAFF,TGCGCCAGCAGCGCTGGCTTGAGGGCTTTCTTT
TRBV7-2,few,-,13,TRBJ1-1,CASSPQRGTEAFF,TGTGCCAGCAGCCCTCAGCGGGGCACTGAAGCTTTCTTT
TRBV6-5,few,-,13,TRBJ2-7,CASSYSRGGEQYF,TGTGCCAGCAGTTACTCGAGAGGGGGCGAGCAGTACTTC
TRBV7-2,-,TRBD1,13,TRBJ1-2,CASSPDRGWGYTF,TGTGCCAGCAGCCCGGACAGGGGCTGGGGCTACACCTTC
TRBV28,-,-,14,TRBJ1-2,CASSPTSPRHGYTF,TGTGCCAGCAGTCCGACGTCCCCTAGGCATGGCTACACCTTC
TRBV6-5,few,TRBD2,15,TRBJ2-1,CASSLAGSSYNEQFF,TGTGCCAGCAGTCTAGCGGGAAGCTCCTACAATGAGCAGTTCTTC
TRBV5-4,-,TRBD1,13,TRBJ1-2,CASSPGGAYGYTF,TGTGCCAGCAGCCCAGGGGGAGCCTATGGCTACACCTTC
TRBV5-4,-,TRBD2,16,TRBJ2-1,CASSPGGASGRMEQFF,TGTGCCAGCAGCCCGGGTGGGGCTAGCGGGAGAATGGAGCAGTTCTTC
TRBV21-1,few,-,17,TRBJ2-1,CASSNGWGGLATNEQFF,TGTGCCAGCAGCAACGGCTGGGGCGGTCTCGCAACAAATGAGCAGTTCTTC
TRBV19,-,-,14,TRBJ1-1,CASSIYPGVVGAFF,TGTGCCAGTAGTATCTACCCGGGGGTCGTGGGAGCTTTCTTT
TRBV28,-,-,15,TRBJ1-4,CASSSPGQVNEKLFF,TGTGCCAGCAGTTCCCCGGGACAAGTTAATGAAAAACTGTTTTTT
TRBV7-3,-,TRBD1,16,TRBJ2-2,CASSLRQGRDTGELFF,TGTGCCAGCAGCTTAAGACAGGGGAGAGACACCGGGGAGCTGTTTTTT
TRBV5-1,-,-,14,TRBJ1-3,CASSLAGSGNTIYF,TGCGCCAGCAGCTTGGCGGGCTCTGGAAACACCATATATTTT
TRBV7-2,-,TRBD2,17,TRBJ2-1,CATNFWLAGLAYNEQFF,TGTGCGACCAACTTTTGGCTAGCGGGCCTTGCCTACAATGAGCAGTTCTTC
TRBV6-5,few,-,13,TRBJ1-4,CASSRQENEKLFF,TGTGCCAGCAGCAGACAGGAGAATGAAAAACTGTTTTTT
TRBV4-2,-,TRBD1,14,TRBJ1-1,CASSQDLQNRGAFF,TGTGCCAGCAGCCAAGATTTACAGAACAGGGGAGCTTTCTTT
TRBV28,-,TRBD1,14,TRBJ1-2,CASREQGAHYGYTF,TGTGCCAGCAGAGAACAGGGGGCTCACTATGGCTACACCTTC
TRBV9,-,-,16,TRBJ2-5,CASSVGSSGVGETQYF,TGTGCCAGCAGCGTAGGATCTTCCGGGGTTGGGGAGACCCAGTACTTC
TRBV5-1,-,-,14,TRBJ2-4,CASSLEGLKNIQYF,TGCGCCAGCAGCTTGGAGGGGTTGAAAAACATTCAGTACTTC
TRBV6-6,-,TRBD2,14,TRBJ2-7,CASRGTSDSYEQYF,TGTGCCAGCAGGGGGACTAGCGACTCCTACGAGCAGTACTTC
TRBV5-1,-,TRBD2,20,TRBJ2-2,CASSLVPWTAGGPPTGELFF,TGCGCCAGCAGCTTGGTACCTTGGACAGCGGGAGGGCCTCCTACCGGGGAGCTGTTTTTT
TRBV18,-,-,15,TRBJ1-1,CASSVTTGSNTEAFF,TGTGCCAGCTCAGTAACGACAGGATCGAACACTGAAGCTTTCTTT
TRBV7-9,-,TRBD1,17,TRBJ1-1,CASSQHRQGPQGTEAFF,TGTGCCAGCAGTCAACACAGACAGGGGCCACAGGGGACTGAAGCTTTCTTT
TRBV15,-,TRBD2,15,TRBJ2-1,CATSRNSGAYNEQFF,TGTGCCACCAGCAGAAATAGCGGGGCCTACAATGAGCAGTTCTTC
TRBV5-1,few,-,15,TRBJ1-5,CASSLDSNSNQPQHF,TGCGCCAGCAGCTTAGACAGTAATAGCAATCAGCCCCAGCATTTT
TRBV6-6,once,-,15,TRBJ2-1,CASSSHSDSYNEQFF,TGTGCCAGCAGTTCTCATAGCGACTCCTACAATGAGCAGTTCTTC
TRBV7-9,-,-,14,TRBJ2-1,CASSSVGGRNEQFF,TGTGCCAGCAGCTCGGTCGGGGGGCGGAATGAGCAGTTCTTC
TRBV14,-,-,13,TRBJ1-2,CASSQGTSYGYTF,TGTGCCAGCAGCCAAGGGACAAGCTATGGCTACACCTTC
TRBV6-1,-,TRBD2,14,TRBJ2-7,CASSELAGGYEQYF,TGTGCCAGCAGTGAACTAGCGGGAGGCTACGAGCAGTACTTC
TRBV7-9,-,-,15,TRBJ1-1,CASSLFWARDTEAFF,TGTGCCAGCAGCTTATTTTGGGCGCGGGACACTGAAGCTTTCTTT
TRBV4-1,-,TRBD1,16,TRBJ1-5,CASSQGQGAGNQPQHF,TGCGCCAGCAGCCAAGGGCAGGGGGCCGGCAATCAGCCCCAGCATTTT
TRBV6-1,few,TRBD1,15,TRBJ1-2,CASRAKQGASKGYTF,TGTGCCAGCAGAGCCAAACAGGGGGCGAGTAAGGGCTACACCTTC
TRBV28,-,-,15,TRBJ2-7,CASSSLARTFYEQYF,TGTGCCAGCAGTTCCCTTGCGAGGACTTTCTACGAGCAGTACTTC
TRBV5-1,-,TRBD1,14,TRBJ2-3,CASSQGTGTDTQYF,TGCGCCAGCAGCCAGGGGACAGGCACAGATACGCAGTATTTT